This TCR beta chain was observed in a study of identical twins. Whole-study results and caveats: Part of the zero-insertion signal could reflect confounding by invariant MAIT and iNKT cells. The more abundant beta clonotypes in cord blood had fewer insertions, and memory repertoires did not show this.

TCRdb recomputed calls from the 5' RACE reads with MiXCR, one row per CDR3 protein. This sample yields approximately 680,000 distinct CDR3 sequences, of which around 7.5% are seen a single time; around 1.6% belongs to the top ten. This clonotype was found many times. The antigen is undetermined. This CDR3 spans 20 amino acids. V was pared by 1 base and J by 9 bases, with 17 bases of the junction left unmatched. Germline CDR1 and CDR2: KGHDR and SFDVKD. These data were likewise used in another study, on yellow fever vaccine responses in identical twins.

The rearrangement uses TRBV24-1 and TRBJ2-1; the match to TRBD2 covers 13 bases. This clonotype originated in a young woman in good health. The source material was PBMCs. The chain's CDR3 is CATSDLGTGRTSGRAGEQFF. The DNA for the CDR3 is TGTGCCACCAGTGATTTAGGGACAGGGAGAACTAGCGGGAGGGCTGGTGAGCAGTTCTTC.